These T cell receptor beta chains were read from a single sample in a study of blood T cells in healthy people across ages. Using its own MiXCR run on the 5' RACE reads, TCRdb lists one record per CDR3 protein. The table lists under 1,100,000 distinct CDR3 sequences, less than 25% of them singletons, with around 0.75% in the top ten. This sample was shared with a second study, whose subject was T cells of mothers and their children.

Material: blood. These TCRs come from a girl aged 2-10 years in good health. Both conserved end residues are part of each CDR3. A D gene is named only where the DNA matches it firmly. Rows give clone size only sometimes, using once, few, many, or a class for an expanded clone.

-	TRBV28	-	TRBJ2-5	CASSLGRGNELETQYF	TGTGCCAGCAGTTTAGGTCGGGGTAACGAATTGGAGACCCAGTACTTC
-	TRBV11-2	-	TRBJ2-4	CASSLVLGLGIQYF	TGTGCCAGCAGCTTAGTCCTAGGATTGGGCATTCAGTACTTC
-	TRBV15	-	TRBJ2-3	CATSRGGIGLYTQYF	TGTGCCACCAGCAGAGGGGGGATTGGGCTGTATACGCAGTATTTT
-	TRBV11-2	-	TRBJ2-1	CASSSPGHQRIF	TGTGCCAGCAGCTCCCCGGGCCATCAGCGAATCTTC
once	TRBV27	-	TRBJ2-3	CASSFAAGPTDTQYF	TGTGCCAGCAGTTTCGCCGCAGGTCCCACAGATACGCAGTATTTT
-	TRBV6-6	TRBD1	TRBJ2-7	CASSYGTGGAGEQYF	TGTGCCAGCAGTTATGGGACAGGGGGCGCGGGTGAGCAGTACTTC
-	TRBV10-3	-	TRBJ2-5	CAISEEGLAKETQYF	TGTGCCATCAGTGAGGAGGGGCTAGCAAAAGAGACCCAGTACTTC
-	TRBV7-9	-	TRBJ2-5	CASGGAEPGTRYF	TGTGCCAGCGGCGGGGCGGAACCAGGGACCCGGTACTTC
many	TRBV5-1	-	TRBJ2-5	CASSLVKETQYF	TGTGCCAGCAGCTTAGTGAAAGAGACCCAGTACTTC
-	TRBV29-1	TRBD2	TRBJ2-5	CSVELAGQETQYF	TGCAGCGTTGAGCTAGCGGGACAAGAGACCCAGTACTTC
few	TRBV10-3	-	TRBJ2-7	CAISDPSDEQYF	TGTGCCATCAGTGACCCGAGTGACGAGCAGTACTTC
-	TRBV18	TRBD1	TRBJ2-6	CASSRGQGSSGANVLTF	TGTGCCAGCTCACGGGGACAGGGATCGTCTGGGGCCAACGTCCTGACTTTC
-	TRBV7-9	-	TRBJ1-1	CASRDSSDLKAFF	TGTGCCAGCCGGGACTCGTCCGACCTTAAAGCTTTCTTT
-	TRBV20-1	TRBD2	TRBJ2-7	CSARPLAGGPYEQYF	TGCAGTGCTAGGCCCTTAGCGGGAGGGCCCTACGAGCAGTACTTC
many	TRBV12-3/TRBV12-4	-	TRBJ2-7	CASSYQGYEQYF	TGTGCCAGCAGTTACCAGGGCTACGAGCAGTACTTC
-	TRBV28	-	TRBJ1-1	CASSSPGPLNTEAFF	TGTGCCAGCAGTTCTCCGGGACCATTGAACACTGAAGCTTTCTTT
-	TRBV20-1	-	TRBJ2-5	CSAPEPRGAGETQYF	TGCAGTGCTCCAGAGCCCCGGGGCGCGGGAGAGACCCAGTACTTC
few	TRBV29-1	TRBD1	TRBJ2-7	CSVFGGQGLMNEQYF	TGCAGCGTTTTCGGGGGACAGGGGTTGATGAACGAGCAGTACTTC
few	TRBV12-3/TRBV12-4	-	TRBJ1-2	CASSLNEGPYGYTF	TGTGCCAGCAGTCTCAATGAGGGTCCTTATGGCTACACCTTC
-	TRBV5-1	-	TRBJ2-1	CASSARDWNNEQFF	TGCGCCAGCAGCGCCCGGGACTGGAACAATGAGCAGTTCTTC
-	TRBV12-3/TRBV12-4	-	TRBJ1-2	CASSGLSTGTNGYTF	TGTGCCAGCAGTGGTCTCTCTACCGGGACCAACGGCTACACCTTC
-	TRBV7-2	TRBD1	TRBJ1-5	CATRGGGGNQPQHF	TGTGCCACCAGGGGGGGAGGGGGCAATCAGCCCCAGCATTTT
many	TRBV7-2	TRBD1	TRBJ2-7	CASSLVGTASYEQYF	TGTGCCAGCAGCTTAGTAGGGACAGCCTCCTACGAGCAGTACTTC
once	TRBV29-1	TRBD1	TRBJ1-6	CSVRTGGNSPLHF	TGCAGCGTTAGGACAGGGGGCAATTCACCCCTCCACTTT
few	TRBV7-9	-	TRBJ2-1	CASSSVASTEQFF	TGTGCCAGCAGCTCCGTGGCCTCCACCGAGCAGTTCTTC
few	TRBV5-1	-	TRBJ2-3	CASSEGSTDTQYF	TGCGCCAGCAGCGAGGGCAGCACAGATACGCAGTATTTT
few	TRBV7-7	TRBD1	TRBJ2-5	CASSTGTGGAQETQYF	TGTGCTAGCAGCACTGGGACAGGGGGGGCCCAAGAGACCCAGTACTTC
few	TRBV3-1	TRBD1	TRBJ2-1	CASRETGGNYRQFF	TGTGCCAGCAGAGAGACAGGGGGGAACTATCGGCAGTTCTTC
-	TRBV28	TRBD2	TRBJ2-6	CASRGRTSGRFSGANVLTF	TGTGCCAGCAGGGGCCGGACTAGCGGGAGGTTCTCTGGGGCCAACGTCCTGACTTTC
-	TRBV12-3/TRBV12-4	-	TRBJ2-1	CASSLGDTEQFF	TGTGCCAGCAGTTTAGGGGACACTGAGCAGTTCTTC
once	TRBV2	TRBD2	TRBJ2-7	CASSDWVAGDYEQYF	TGTGCCAGCAGTGACTGGGTAGCGGGAGACTACGAGCAGTACTTC
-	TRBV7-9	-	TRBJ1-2	CASSLVGGGHGYTF	TGTGCCAGCAGCCTAGTGGGTGGAGGTCATGGCTACACCTTC